The T cell receptor (beta chain) described here comes from a study of long-term antiretroviral therapy in people with HIV. Per individual, the PBMC samples numbered at least one pre-ART and at least two post-ART. Turning to this clone: Its specificity is not known.

CDR3 length: 14 residues. Between the trimmed V and J ends, which lost 7 bases and 1 base, there was a span of 13 bases. In germline, CDR1 is MGHDK, CDR2 SYGVNS. immunoSEQ v3.0 was run at survey level. Using immunoSEQ multiplex PCR, the repertoire was profiled, and TCRdb retains in-frame clones only, with some absent. The profile shows tens of thousands of clones, roughly 75% of them singletons. Study-wide results and limits: In samples taken after ART, diversity increased but remained below transplant donor control levels. Those clones which expanded before ART made up the dominant part of the repertoire at all time points.

This specimen consisted of unsorted PBMCs, obtained 2.9 years after starting antiretroviral therapy. The chain is built from TRBV25-1 and TRBJ1-1; TRBD1 might be the D (5 bases). This receptor was identified in a woman aged 30 to 39 with HIV. This CDR3 is CASTGGGGNTEAFF. The CDR3 DNA is TGTGCCAGCACGGGGGGGGGAGGGAACACTGAAGCTTTCTTT.